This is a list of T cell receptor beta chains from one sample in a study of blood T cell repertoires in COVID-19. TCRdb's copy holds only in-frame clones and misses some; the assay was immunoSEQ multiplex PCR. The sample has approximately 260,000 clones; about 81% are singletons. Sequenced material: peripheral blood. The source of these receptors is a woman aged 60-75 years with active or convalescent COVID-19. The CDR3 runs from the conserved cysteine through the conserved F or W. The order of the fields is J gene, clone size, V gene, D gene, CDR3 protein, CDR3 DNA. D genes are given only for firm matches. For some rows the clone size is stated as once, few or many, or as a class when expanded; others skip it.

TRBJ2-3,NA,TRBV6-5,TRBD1,CASRGQSTDTQYF,TGTGCCAGCAGGGGACAGAGCACAGATACGCAGTATTTT
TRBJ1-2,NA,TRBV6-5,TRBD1,CASTPLGQGYGYTF,TGTGCCAGCACCCCACTGGGACAGGGCTATGGCTACACCTTC
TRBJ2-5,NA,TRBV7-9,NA,CASSWGVQETQYF,TGTGCCAGCAGCTGGGGGGTCCAAGAGACCCAGTACTTC
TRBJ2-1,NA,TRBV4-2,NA,CASSQEPSSYNEQFF,TGTGCCAGCAGCCAAGAACCGAGCTCCTACAATGAGCAGTTCTTC
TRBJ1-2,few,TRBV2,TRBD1,CASKQGVGDGYTF,TGTGCCAGCAAGCAGGGGGTCGGAGATGGCTACACCTTC
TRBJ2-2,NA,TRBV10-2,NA,CASSEPGNTGELFF,TGCGCCAGCAGTGAGCCAGGGAACACCGGGGAGCTGTTTTTT
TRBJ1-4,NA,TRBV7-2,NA,CASSPSGLNEKLFF,TGTGCCAGCAGCCCCTCAGGGTTAAATGAAAAACTGTTTTTT
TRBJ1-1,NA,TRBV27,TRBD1,CASSVPGQGNTEAFF,TGTGCCAGCAGTGTACCGGGACAGGGGAACACTGAAGCTTTCTTT
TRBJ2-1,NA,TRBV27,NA,CASSLRGNEQFF,TGTGCCAGCAGTTTAAGAGGGAATGAGCAGTTCTTC
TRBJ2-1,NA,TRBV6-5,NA,CASSPIVALNNEQFF,TGTGCCAGCAGCCCCATAGTAGCGTTGAACAATGAGCAGTTCTTC
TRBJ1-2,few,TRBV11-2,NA,CASSLDGGRSGYTF,TGTGCCAGCAGCTTAGATGGCGGGAGATCTGGCTACACCTTC
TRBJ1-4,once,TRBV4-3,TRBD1,CASSQERGLSEKLFF,TGCGCCAGCAGCCAAGAGAGGGGGCTCAGTGAAAAACTGTTTTTT
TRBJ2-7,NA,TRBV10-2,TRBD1,CASRGGSLGYEQYF,TGCGCCAGCAGAGGGGGCAGTCTTGGCTACGAGCAGTACTTC
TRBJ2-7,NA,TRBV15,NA,CATSRDPIYEQYF,TGTGCCACCAGCAGAGACCCTATCTACGAGCAGTACTTC
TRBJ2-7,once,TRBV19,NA,CASSIPQTSLTEHEQYF,TGTGCCAGTAGTATTCCCCAGACGTCCCTTACGGAGCACGAGCAGTACTTC
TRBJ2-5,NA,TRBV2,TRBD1,CASKGQGIQETQYF,TGTGCCAGCAAGGGACAGGGGATACAAGAGACCCAGTACTTC
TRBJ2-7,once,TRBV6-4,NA,CASSDSMSDSASYEQYF,TGTGCCAGCAGTGACTCGATGAGTGACTCCGCCTCCTACGAGCAGTACTTC
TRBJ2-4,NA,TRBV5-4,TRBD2,CASSFGGTAKNIQYF,TGTGCCAGCAGCTTCGGGGGGACGGCCAAAAACATTCAGTACTTC
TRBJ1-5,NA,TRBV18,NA,CASSLSDQPQHF,TGTGCCAGCTCACTGTCCGATCAGCCCCAGCATTTT
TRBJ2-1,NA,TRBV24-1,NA,CATSDPRQGRYNEQFF,TGTGCCACCAGTGATCCCCGCCAGGGCCGATACAATGAGCAGTTCTTC
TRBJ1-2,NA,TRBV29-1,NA,CIPKGAKGNYGYTF,TGCATCCCGAAAGGGGCCAAAGGTAACTATGGCTACACCTTC
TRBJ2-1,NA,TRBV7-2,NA,CAAGFGGSYNEQFF,TGTGCCGCCGGTTTTGGGGGGTCCTACAATGAGCAGTTCTTC
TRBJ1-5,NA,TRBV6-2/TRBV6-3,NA,CASSLDTLRHQPQHF,TGTGCCAGCAGCCTGGACACCCTCAGGCATCAGCCCCAGCATTTT
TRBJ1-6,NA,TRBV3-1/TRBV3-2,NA,CASSQTSAGNSPLHF,TGTGCCAGCAGCCAAACCTCCGCAGGAAATTCACCCCTCCACTTT
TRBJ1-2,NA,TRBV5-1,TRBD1,CASSLTTTGANYGYTF,TGCGCCAGCAGCCTTACCACGACAGGGGCCAACTATGGCTACACCTTC
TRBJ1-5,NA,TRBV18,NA,CASSPATVQPQHF,TGTGCCAGCTCACCAGCGACAGTTCAGCCCCAGCATTTT
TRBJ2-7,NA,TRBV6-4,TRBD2,CASGGTSGASSYEQYF,TGTGCCAGCGGGGGGACTAGCGGGGCCAGCTCCTACGAGCAGTACTTC
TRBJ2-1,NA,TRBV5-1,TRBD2,CASSLVVLGSGGAHEQFF,TGCGCCAGCAGCTTGGTGGTTCTTGGTAGCGGGGGGGCCCATGAGCAGTTCTTC
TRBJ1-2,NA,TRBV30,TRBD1,CAWTWQGGGYTF,TGTGCCTGGACTTGGCAGGGGGGCGGCTACACCTTC
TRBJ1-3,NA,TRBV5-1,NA,CASSSDTSGNTIYF,TGCGCCAGCAGCTCGGACACGTCGGGAAACACCATATATTTT
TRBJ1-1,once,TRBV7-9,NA,CASSWQGWTEAFF,TGTGCCAGCAGCTGGCAGGGGTGGACTGAAGCTTTCTTT
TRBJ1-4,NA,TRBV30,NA,CAWNRQSLGEKLFF,TGTGCCTGGAACCGACAGTCCTTAGGTGAAAAACTGTTTTTT
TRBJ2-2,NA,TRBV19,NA,CASLAKPYTGELFF,TGTGCCAGTCTCGCGAAGCCCTACACCGGGGAGCTGTTTTTT
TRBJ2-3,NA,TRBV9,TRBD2,CASSVGSSGGAPDTQYF,TGTGCCAGCAGCGTTGGTTCTAGCGGGGGGGCACCAGATACGCAGTATTTT
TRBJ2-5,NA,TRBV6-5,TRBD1,CASRPGQGGETQYF,TGTGCCAGCAGGCCCGGACAGGGAGGAGAGACCCAGTACTTC
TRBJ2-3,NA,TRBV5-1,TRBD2,CASSLGTSGGDTQYF,TGCGCCAGCAGCTTGGGGACTAGCGGGGGAGATACGCAGTATTTT
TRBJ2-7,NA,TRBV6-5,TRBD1,CASRRSGQSYEQYF,TGTGCCAGCAGGCGGTCGGGACAGTCCTACGAGCAGTACTTC
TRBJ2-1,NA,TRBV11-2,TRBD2,CASSLAGGDNEQFF,TGTGCCAGCAGCTTAGCGGGGGGGGACAATGAGCAGTTCTTC
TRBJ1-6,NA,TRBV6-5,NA,CASSYGGSSYNSPLHF,TGTGCCAGCAGTTACGGGGGGAGCTCCTATAATTCACCCCTCCACTTT